A single sample is the source of the 24 T cell receptor beta chains below, sequenced in a study of memory CD4+ T cells and cytomegalovirus serostatus. Single viable CD3+CD4+CD8-CD45RO+ cells were sorted as the memory CD4+ T cells. TCRdb's copy holds only in-frame clones and misses some; the assay was immunoSEQ multiplex PCR. Of roughly 60,000 clones listed, about 74% are singletons. The sample was memory CD4+ T cells from blood. These receptors were collected from an adult in good health and CMV-seronegative.

This chain connects TRBV4-2 to TRBJ1-4; D call uncertain. The V end lost 0 bases, the J end lost 11 bases, and 1 base lay between the germline ends. Germline V gene sequence: CDR1 LGHNA, CDR2 YNFKEQ. The length of the CDR3 is 10 residues. This chain's CDR3 is CASSQDKLFF. The CDR3 region has the DNA TGTGCCAGCAGCCAAGATAAACTGTTTTTT.

This chain links TRBV6-1 with TRBJ1-2; 7 bases line up with TRBD1. V shed 3 bases, J shed 4 bases, and the junction held 8 bases outside the gene matches. The CDR3 loop spans 15 amino acids. Germline CDR1 is MNHNS and CDR2 is SASEGT. The CDR3 loop reads CASSETGTAIYGYTF. The CDR3 nucleotides read TGTGCCAGCAGTGAGACCGGGACAGCTATCTATGGCTACACCTTC.

The gene calls are TRBV10-2 and TRBJ2-1; no clear D. The germline CDR1 and CDR2 sequences are WSHSY and SAAADI. CDR3 size: 12 residues. The ends were cut back, 7 bases at V and 10 bases at J, with 14 bases in the middle. CDR3 protein: CASTKAYSEQFF. In DNA form, the CDR3 reads TGCGCCAGCACCAAAGCGTACTCAGAGCAGTTCTTC.

This sequence joins TRBV18 and TRBJ2-5; D is unresolved. The ends were cut back, 0 bases at V and 0 bases at J, with 8 bases in the middle. The CDR3 sequence is 15 residues long. Germline V gene lookup returns CDR1 KGHSH and CDR2 LQKENI. The CDR3 nucleotides are TGTGCCAGCTCACCACCGTCGCTGTACCAAGAGACCCAGTACTTC. Its translation: CASSPPSLYQETQYF.

The chain is built from TRBV28 and TRBJ1-3, with D perhaps TRBD1 (6 bases). Trimming cost V 8 bases and J 0 bases, with 11 bases left between them. This CDR3 is 14 amino acids long. Germline loops: CDR1 MDHEN, CDR2 SYDVKM. The CDR3, as DNA: TGTGCCAGCTGTAGGGGGGGCTCTGGAAACACCATATATTTT. It codes for CASCRGGSGNTIYF.

This clone was detected a few times. The rearrangement links TRBV30 to TRBJ1-3; no clear D. The CDR3 totals 14 residues. Trimming shortened V by 0 bases and J by 0 bases, and 6 bases separated the two germline ends. Germline CDR1 is GTSNPN and CDR2 is SVGIG (reference sequence). The CDR3 coding sequence is TGTGCCTGGAGTGTAGGGATCTCTGGAAACACCATATATTTT. Translating it yields CAWSVGISGNTIYF.

The chain links TRBV18 to TRBJ1-5; maybe TRBD1 (6 bases). The V gene lost 3 bases and the J gene lost 0 bases, with 15 bases spanning the gap. The CDR3 spans 17 residues. Per the germline V gene, CDR1 is KGHSH and CDR2 is LQKENI. The CDR3: CASSPLGQTNSNQPQHF. The CDR3 DNA reads as TGTGCCAGCTCACCTCTCGGACAGACAAATAGCAATCAGCCCCAGCATTTT.

This clone has more than one count but fewer than ten. The genes are TRBV29-1 and TRBJ2-2, with TRBD1 matching over 8 bases. Germline V gene data show CDR1 as SQVTM and CDR2 as ANQGSEA. This CDR3 spans 15 amino acids. The J segment lost 8 bases and the V segment lost 1 base, leaving 9 bases of the junction unmatched. CDR3 DNA sequence: TGCAGCGTTGAAGGGTACAGGGGGACTCGGGGGGAGCTGTTTTTT. Protein product: CSVEGYRGTRGELFF.

V usage is TRBV10-3 and J usage is TRBJ1-4, with D possibly being TRBD1 (6 bases). The CDR3 runs to 13 residues. The V end was cut by 8 bases, the J end by 8 bases, with 15 bases between. Germline V lookup: CDR1 ENHRY, CDR2 SYGVKD. The CDR3 here is CAIRGAGKEKLFF. The DNA for the CDR3 is TGTGCCATCCGGGGGGCGGGGAAGGAAAAACTGTTTTTT.

The rearrangement links TRBV5-1 to TRBJ1-4; D gene ambiguous. Germline-derived CDR1 and CDR2 are SGHRS and YFSETQ. V lost 2 bases and J 7 bases, leaving 18 bases between the germline ends. The CDR3 consists of 16 residues. CDR3 sequence reads: CASSLGLGWAGEKLFF. CDR3 DNA sequence: TGCGCCAGCAGCTTAGGGCTTGGTTGGGCGGGTGAAAAACTGTTTTTT. The full variable domain, its missing parts supplied by reference TRBV5-1 and TRBJ1-4, is KAGVTQTPRYLIKTRGQQVTLSCSPISGHRSVSWYQQTPGQGLQFLFEYFSETQRNKGNFPGRFSGRQFSNSRSEMNVSTLELGDSALYLCASSLGLGWAGEKLFFGSGTQLSVL.

This clone was detected a few times. This chain joins TRBV27 and TRBJ2-3, with 7 bases aligning to TRBD2. V shed 4 bases, J shed 2 bases, and the junction held 3 bases outside the gene matches. In germline, CDR1 is MNHEY, CDR2 SMNVEV (reference sequence). CDR3 size: 14 residues. CDR3 coding DNA: TGTGCCAGCAGTTGGGGGGGGACCACAGATACGCAGTATTTT. It encodes CASSWGGTTDTQYF.

As to this clone: An end of the junction does not agree with germline; a read error may underlie this. The chain employs TRBV7-7 and TRBJ2-5, with TRBD1 as a possible D gene (5 bases). The CDR3 covers 15 residues. Germline CDR1 and CDR2: SSHAT and FNYEAQ (reference sequence). CDR3 sequence (DNA): TGTGCTAGCAGCTTACTTAGGCTGGCAGGGGAGACCCAGTACTTC. It codes for CASSLLRLAGETQYF.

The CDR3 loop reads CASRSVVGEAFF. As DNA, the CDR3 is TGTGCCAGCAGATCGGTTGTTGGTGAAGCTTTCTTT. The V call is TRBV11-1, the J call TRBJ1-1, with D hard to call. Germline V gene data show CDR1 as SGHAT and CDR2 as FQDESV (reference sequence). With 6 bases removed from V and 7 bases from J, the gap between germline ends came to 12 bases. This CDR3 is 12 amino acids long.

This clone was found once. The gene calls are TRBV7-9 and TRBJ2-2; D remains ambiguous. This CDR3 is built from 14 residues. V lost 8 bases, J lost 0 bases, and 10 bases lay in between. Looked up from germline, CDR1 is SEHNR and CDR2 is FQNEAQ (reference sequence). As DNA, the CDR3 is TGTGCCAGCCTAAGTCTTGCGAACACCGGGGAGCTGTTTTTT. Translating gives CASLSLANTGELFF.

This chain joins TRBV11-2 and TRBJ2-6; D is unresolved. Trimming shortened V by 1 base and J by 6 bases, and 4 bases separated the two germline ends. This CDR3 is 13 amino acids long. Germline CDR1 reads SGHAT; CDR2 reads FQNNGV. CDR3 sequence (DNA): TGTGCCAGCAGCTTAGTTGAGGCCAACGTCCTGACTTTC. Its translation: CASSLVEANVLTF.

The CDR3 DNA is TGTGCCAGCAGTTCTGGGGGTCCCTACAATGAGCAGTTCTTC. It translates to CASSSGGPYNEQFF. The rearrangement uses TRBV27 and TRBJ2-1; either TRBD1 or TRBD2 may supply D (5 bases each). This CDR3 spans 14 amino acids. The germline gives CDR1 MNHEY, CDR2 SMNVEV (reference sequence). Trimming removed 4 bases from V and 2 bases from J, with 9 bases in between.

The chain uses TRBV28 and TRBJ2-5, with no clear D. The CDR3 length is 14 residues. V lost 7 bases, J lost 4 bases, and 16 bases lay in between. Germline V gene sequence: CDR1 MDHEN, CDR2 SYDVKM. The CDR3 loop reads CASTKPRTGETQYF. The CDR3, as DNA: TGTGCCAGCACAAAGCCACGGACGGGAGAGACCCAGTACTTC.

The chain employs TRBV5-1 and TRBJ2-6; no clear D. The germline CDR1 and CDR2 sequences are SGHRS and YFSETQ. The germline V and J ends were trimmed by 4 bases and 0 bases, with 5 bases remaining between them. The CDR3 length is 14 residues. The CDR3 loop is CASSKTSGANVLTF. The CDR3 DNA sequence: TGCGCCAGCAGCAAGACCTCTGGGGCCAACGTCCTGACTTTC.

The CDR3 nucleotides are TGCGCCAGCAGCGCCGGGACAGGGGAAGGCTACACCTTC. Its translation is CASSAGTGEGYTF. The chain employs TRBV10-1 and TRBJ1-2; 10 nucleotides match TRBD1. Losses at the gene ends were 6 bases for V and 8 bases for J; bases not matched to a gene: 6. This CDR3 is built from 13 residues. CDR1 is WNHNN and CDR2 is SYGVQD in the germline V gene (reference sequence).

This clone has a handful of counts. The V gene is TRBV5-1, the J gene TRBJ1-2, with a possible D match to TRBD1 (5 bases). There are 12 residues in the CDR3. V was pared by 8 bases and J by 1 base, with 9 bases between. CDR1 and CDR2 (germline): SGHRS, YFSETQ. The CDR3 loop reads CASSDSNYGYTF. The CDR3, as DNA: TGCGCCAGTTCCGACAGTAACTATGGCTACACCTTC.

The chain uses TRBV6-5 and TRBJ1-2, with D uncertain. CDR3 size: 14 residues. V shed 8 bases and J shed 8 bases, with 21 bases lying between them. CDR1 is MNHEY and CDR2 is SVGAGI in the germline V gene. CDR3: CASRLDGVTIGYTF. The CDR3 nucleotides are TGTGCCAGCCGCCTTGATGGAGTAACTATCGGCTACACCTTC.

The chain has TRBV5-8 and TRBJ1-1; the D is unclear. Deletions cut 3 bases from V and 1 base from J, with 13 bases between. This CDR3 contains 15 residues. The germline V gene has CDR1 SGHTS and CDR2 YDEGEE. For the CDR3, the DNA is TGTGCCAGCAGCTACCGCCCAGGCAAGAACACTGAAGCTTTCTTT. Protein sequence: CASSYRPGKNTEAFF.

The V call is TRBV7-2, the J call TRBJ1-4, with D unclear. The CDR3 is 15 residues long. Trimming removed 5 bases from V and 0 bases from J, with 10 bases in between. The V gene's germline CDR1 is SGHTA and CDR2 FQGNSA. CDR3 amino acids: CASSRNSATNEKLFF. CDR3 nucleotides: TGTGCCAGCAGCCGAAACAGCGCAACTAATGAAAAACTGTTTTTT. Based on the CDR3 plus reference TRBV7-2 and TRBJ1-4, the full variable domain is GAGVSQSPSNKVTEKGKDVELRCDPISGHTALYWYRQSLGQGLEFLIYFQGNSAPDKSGLPSDRFSAERTGGSVSTLTIQRTQQEDSAVYLCASSRNSATNEKLFFGSGTQLSVL.

This sequence joins TRBV15 and TRBJ2-1; D gene unclear. Germline loops: CDR1 LNHNV, CDR2 YYDKDF (reference sequence). The CDR3 totals 16 residues. Trimming left V 5 bases short and J 1 base short, with 15 bases between. The CDR3 bases are TGTGCCACCAGCGGCTGGGCTAAGTCTTCCTACAATGAGCAGTTCTTC. Translated: CATSGWAKSSYNEQFF.